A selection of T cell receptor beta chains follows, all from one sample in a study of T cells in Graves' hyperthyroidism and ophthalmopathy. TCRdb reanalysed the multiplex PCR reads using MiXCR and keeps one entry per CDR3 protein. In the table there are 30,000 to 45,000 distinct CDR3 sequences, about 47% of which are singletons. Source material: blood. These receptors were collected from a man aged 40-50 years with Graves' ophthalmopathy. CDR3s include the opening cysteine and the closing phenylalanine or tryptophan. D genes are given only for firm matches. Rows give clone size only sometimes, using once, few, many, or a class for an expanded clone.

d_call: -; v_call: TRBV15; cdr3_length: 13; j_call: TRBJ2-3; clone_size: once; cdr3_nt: TGTGCCACCAGCAGAGAGAGGATAAATACGCAGTATTTT; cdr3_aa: CATSRERINTQYF
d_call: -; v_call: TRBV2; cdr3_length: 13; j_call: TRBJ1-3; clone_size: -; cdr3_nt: TGTGCCAGCACAGGGTATTCTGGAAACACCATATATTTT; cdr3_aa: CASTGYSGNTIYF
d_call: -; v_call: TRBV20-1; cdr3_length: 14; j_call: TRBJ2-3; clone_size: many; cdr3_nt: TGCAGTGCCTACCCTACAGGGGAGGCAGATACGCAGTATTTT; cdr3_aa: CSAYPTGEADTQYF
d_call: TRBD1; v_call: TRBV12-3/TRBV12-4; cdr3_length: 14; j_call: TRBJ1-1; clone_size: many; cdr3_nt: TGTGCCAGCAGTTACGACAGGGAAGAGGCTGAAGCTTTCTTT; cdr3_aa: CASSYDREEAEAFF
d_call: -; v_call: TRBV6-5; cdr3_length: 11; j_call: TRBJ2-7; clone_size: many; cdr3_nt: TGTGCCAGTAAAAACAGCTACGAGCAGTACTTC; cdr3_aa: CASKNSYEQYF
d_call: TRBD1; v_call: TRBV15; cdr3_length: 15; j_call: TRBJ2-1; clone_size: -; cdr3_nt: TGTGCCACCAGTCGGGACAGGGGGAGATACAATGAGCAGTTCTTC; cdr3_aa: CATSRDRGRYNEQFF
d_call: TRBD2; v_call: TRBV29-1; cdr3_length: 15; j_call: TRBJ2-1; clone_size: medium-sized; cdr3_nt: TGCAGCGTAGTGGGGGGGAGGAGCTCCTACAATGAGCAGTTCTTC; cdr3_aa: CSVVGGRSSYNEQFF
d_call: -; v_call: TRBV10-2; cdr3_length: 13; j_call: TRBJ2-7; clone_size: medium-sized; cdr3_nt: TGCGCCAGCAGTGAGTCGAGTAGGGGCGAGCAGTACTTC; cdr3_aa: CASSESSRGEQYF
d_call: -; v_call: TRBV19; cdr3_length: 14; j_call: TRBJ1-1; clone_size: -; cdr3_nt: -; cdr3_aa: CASTSGHLNTEAFF
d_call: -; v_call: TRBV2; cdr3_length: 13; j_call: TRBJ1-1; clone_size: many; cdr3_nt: TGTGCCATCGAAGGGGCCCTGAGCACTGAAGCTTTCTTT; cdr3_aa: CAIEGALSTEAFF
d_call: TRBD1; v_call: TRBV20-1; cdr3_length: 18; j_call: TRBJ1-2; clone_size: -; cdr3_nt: TGCAGTGCAACTACCCATCCGGGACAGGGGAGTCGGTTAGATGGCTACACCTTC; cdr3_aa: CSATTHPGQGSRLDGYTF